This entry describes one T cell receptor beta chain. This clone was counted between two and nine times. The antigen it recognizes is unknown. No much larger clone exists at a distance of one base, and base qualities are not known. At one collaborating source in Seattle, patients were enrolled during active infection and were followed longitudinally through the course of disease. The collaborating institutions used their own protocols to collect whole blood in K2EDTA tubes. Collaborator samples were shipped for TCRbeta analysis as frozen whole blood, isolated PBMCs, or DNA extracted from either sample type. This specimen comes from a study of blood T cell repertoires in COVID-19 (dated by TCRdb to the early 2020s). Broadly, across the study: Collaborator samples came from the United States, Italy and Spain and covered acute and convalescent phases of COVID-19. Deeply sampled blood TCRbeta repertoires from subjects exposed to, actively infected with, or recovered from COVID-19 were included in the dataset. The material from the prospective study consisted of cDNA or gDNA derived from T cells, B-cell-depleted T cells, or PBMCs. HLA class I and class II types, where available, came from metadata supplied by the sample provider rather than from assay-based typing. A freely available public database, intended as a resource for researchers studying the immune response to SARS-CoV-2, is where the repertoires were released. Sample metadata almost always included a de-identified subject ID, COVID-19 status, age in years and sex. Samples were obtained from the ongoing ImmuneRACE study (first 160 participants) and from 1,254 subjects provided by 6 global collaborators. Results and caveats for the whole study, not just this receptor: How much clinical and demographic metadata was included differed by source and by participant, and the metadata was provided uncurated.

The immunoSEQ Assay, a bias-controlled multiplex PCR, was used to amplify TCRbeta CDR3 regions from genomic DNA. The study's processing was this. Within the assay, amplification of reference gene primers was used to estimate how many nucleated cells each sample contained. Sequence reads were collapsed and filtered to measure the absolute abundance of every unique TCRbeta CDR3 rearrangement. For each sample, productive Simpson clonality was calculated as the square root of Simpson's diversity index over productive rearrangements. The clones in this table, taken by TCRdb from immuneACCESS, are in-frame only. Not every clone is retained; where verified, under half of the shortfall comes from an unresolved V gene, and the cause of the rest is unknown. V and J calls and clone size are as listed in that table; D and trimming were resolved from the DNA. The sample table shows over 75,000 clones, and 80% to 90% are seen once. The ten largest make up about 2% of the sample.

V gives up 3 bases and J gives up 0 bases, and the segment between their germline ends measures 9 bases. From cysteine to phenylalanine, the CDR3 is 15 amino acids long. The sequence is cut down to CDR3 DNA, 45 bases in frame from base 1. CDR1 and CDR2 (SEHNR, FQNEAQ) derive from the germline V gene (reference sequence). The receptor was derived from a man between 50 and 59 years old with COVID-19, enrolled during active disease. The chain uses TRBV7-9 and TRBJ1-5; matching of 6 bases hints at TRBD1 as the D gene. Specimen: peripheral blood. The CDR3 sequence is CASSFGQNSNQPQHF. At the DNA level, the sequence is TGTGCCAGCAGCTTCGGACAGAATAGCAATCAGCCCCAGCATTTT. This CDR3, with the reference TRBV7-9 and TRBJ1-5 proteins standing in past its ends, gives the full variable domain DTGVSQNPRHKITKRGQNVTFRCDPISEHNRLYWYRQTLGQGPEFLTYFQNEAQLEKSRLLSDRFSAERPKGSFSTLEIQRTEQGDSAMYLCASSFGQNSNQPQHFGDGTRLSIL.